The 20 T cell receptor beta chains below were found in one sample sequenced in a study of blood T cell repertoires in COVID-19. Only in-frame clones appear in the TCRdb table, and some are missing; sequencing was by immunoSEQ multiplex PCR. The sample lists some 80,000 clones, 80% to 90% seen once, with 10% to 11% in the top ten. Sequenced sample: peripheral blood. The receptors come from a man between 60 and 75 years old with COVID-19, enrolled during active disease.

This clone occurred a few times. The chain recombines TRBV9 with TRBJ2-7; TRBD1 aligns across 9 bases. Germline V gene sequence: CDR1 SGDLS, CDR2 YYNGEE. V lost 2 bases to trimming and J lost 5 bases; unmatched junction nucleotides: 11. The CDR3 totals 16 residues. The CDR3 loop is CASSVSTGTGLNEQYF. The CDR3 DNA reads as TGTGCCAGCAGCGTGAGCACCGGGACAGGGCTTAACGAGCAGTACTTC.

The V call is TRBV6-5, the J call TRBJ2-1; 11 bases are shared with TRBD2. The CDR3 spans 15 residues. V lost 7 bases to trimming and J lost 6 bases; unmatched junction nucleotides: 8. The V gene's germline CDR1 is MNHEY and CDR2 SVGAGI. The CDR3 nucleotides read TGTGCCAGCATCCCCGTAGCGGGGGGGCCCAATGAGCAGTTCTTC. Its protein product is CASIPVAGGPNEQFF.

V gene TRBV10-3 combines with J gene TRBJ2-3; possibly TRBD2 for D (5 bases). Trimming shortened V by 5 bases and J by 2 bases, and 14 bases separated the two germline ends. Germline V gene sequence: CDR1 ENHRY, CDR2 SYGVKD. The CDR3 length is 15 residues. For the CDR3, the DNA is TGTGCCATCAGTCGGTCTGAAGGACTCACAGATACGCAGTATTTT. Its protein product is CAISRSEGLTDTQYF.

The chain joins TRBV5-1 to TRBJ2-3, with TRBD2 identical over 15 bases. Trimming cost V 0 bases and J 7 bases; bases outside gene matches: 6. This CDR3 region has 17 residues. Germline lookup yields CDR1 SGHRS and CDR2 YFSETQ. In DNA form, the CDR3 reads TGCGCCAGCAGCTTGGAGCTCGGACTAGCGGGGGGGAATACGCAGTATTTT. It translates to CASSLELGLAGGNTQYF.

The rearrangement links TRBV11-2 to TRBJ1-4, with 9 bases identical to TRBD1. V trimming: 1 base; J trimming: 8 bases; junction bases outside the gene matches: 5. Germline V gives CDR1 SGHAT, CDR2 FQNNGV. The length of the CDR3 is 15 residues. The CDR3 spells CASSLVTGGAEKLFF. The CDR3 DNA sequence: TGTGCCAGCAGCTTAGTAACAGGGGGCGCAGAAAAACTGTTTTTT.

V and J are TRBV3-1 (or the pseudogene TRBV3-2) and TRBJ2-6, with 7 bases matching TRBD1. Germline assignment: CDR1 LGHDT and CDR2 YNNKEL (reference sequence). V gave up 4 bases and J gave up 2 bases; unmatched junction bases: 11. CDR3 length: 18 residues. CDR3 loop: CASSPPGQNYPGANVLTF. The CDR3 bases are TGTGCCAGCAGCCCTCCGGGACAGAATTACCCTGGGGCCAACGTCCTGACTTTC.

This chain joins TRBV5-6 and TRBJ1-1; a weak D match, TRBD1 (5 bases). The CDR3 is 17 residues long. Trimming shortened V by 1 base and J by 1 base, and 17 bases separated the two germline ends. Germline CDR1 SGHDT, CDR2 YYEEEE. The CDR3 loop reads CASSLTQKTEPNTEAFF. The CDR3 DNA sequence: TGTGCCAGCAGCTTGACCCAGAAGACAGAGCCGAACACTGAAGCTTTCTTT.

The gene calls are TRBV2 and TRBJ2-3; the D is unclear. The germline V gene encodes CDR1 SNHLY and CDR2 FYNNEI. The CDR3 covers 10 residues. V dropped 7 bases and J dropped 4 bases, with 3 bases sitting between them. The CDR3 DNA sequence: TGTGCCAGCACTGCAGATACGCAGTATTTT. This encodes CASTADTQYF.

This chain links TRBV7-9 with TRBJ1-1; 8 nucleotides align to TRBD1. V shed 4 bases and J 4 bases; nucleotides not matched to a gene: 5. The germline CDR1 and CDR2 sequences are SEHNR and FQNEAQ (reference sequence). This CDR3 is 14 amino acids long. CDR3 nucleotides: TGTGCCAGCAGCTCAAGACAGGGGAGCACTGAAGCTTTCTTT. Protein: CASSSRQGSTEAFF.

This chain links TRBV9 with TRBJ2-2; TRBD2 might be the D (5 bases). Germline V gene lookup returns CDR1 SGDLS and CDR2 YYNGEE. Trimming removed 5 bases from V and 1 base from J, with 9 bases in between. This CDR3 contains 14 residues. CDR3 sequence: CASSLAGNTGELFF. The CDR3 DNA sequence: TGTGCCAGCAGTCTTGCGGGGAACACCGGGGAGCTGTTTTTT. Complete variable domain (other parts from reference TRBV9 and TRBJ2-2): DSGVTQTPKHLITATGQRVTLRCSPRSGDLSVYWYQQSLDQGLQFLIQYYNGEERAKGNILERFSAQQFPDLHSELNLSSLELGDSALYFCASSLAGNTGELFFGEGSRLTVL.

The genes are TRBV29-1 and TRBJ1-5, with TRBD1 identical over 8 bases. Germline V gene sequence: CDR1 SQVTM, CDR2 ANQGSEA. This CDR3 has 12 amino acids. V lost 4 bases to trimming and J lost 6 bases; unmatched junction nucleotides: 2. CDR3 nucleotide sequence: TGCAGCGTTGGGACAGGGACTCAGCCCCAGCATTTT. Translating it yields CSVGTGTQPQHF.

The rearrangement uses TRBV6-1 and TRBJ2-7; TRBD1 might be the D (6 bases). This CDR3 contains 14 residues. Looked up from germline, CDR1 is MNHNS and CDR2 is SASEGT. V lost 1 base to trimming and J lost 4 bases, with 11 bases between them. The CDR3 DNA sequence: TGTGCCAGCAGTGAAGGGACAGCACTTTACGAGCAGTACTTC. Its protein is CASSEGTALYEQYF.

The chain carries TRBV7-9 and TRBJ1-2; TRBD1 matches 7 bases. There are 16 residues in the CDR3. With 5 bases clipped from V and 6 bases from J, the junction kept 15 bases outside the gene matches. Germline V CDR1 and CDR2: SEHNR, FQNEAQ (reference sequence). The CDR3 region is CASSPIQQGPSDGYTF. CDR3 nucleotide sequence: TGTGCCAGCAGCCCAATACAACAGGGGCCCTCGGATGGCTACACCTTC.

The V and J genes are TRBV6-6 and TRBJ1-6; D not resolved. This CDR3 has 15 amino acids. Trimming pared 5 bases from V and 8 bases from J, leaving 16 bases between. Germline V lookup: CDR1 MNHNY, CDR2 SVGAGI (reference sequence). The CDR3 DNA is TGTGCCAGCAGTCCCATCGGATCCGGGGATTCACCCCTCCACTTT. It encodes CASSPIGSGDSPLHF.

This chain links TRBV12-5 with TRBJ1-3; D is perhaps TRBD1 (5 bases). The CDR3 length is 15 residues. Germline assignment: CDR1 LGHNT and CDR2 FRNRAP. V was pared by 1 base and J by 2 bases, with 9 bases between. The CDR3 reads CASGLDGGAGNTIYF. DNA of the CDR3: TGTGCTAGTGGTTTGGACGGGGGGGCTGGAAACACCATATATTTT. Full variable domain (remainder filled in from reference TRBV12-5 and TRBJ1-3): DARVTQTPRHKVTEMGQEVTMRCQPILGHNTVFWYRQTMMQGLELLAYFRNRAPLDDSGMPKDRFSAEMPDATLATLKIQPSEPRDSAVYFCASGLDGGAGNTIYFGEGSWLTVV.

The rearrangement joins TRBV5-6 to TRBJ1-1, with 7 positions matching TRBD1. This CDR3 contains 14 residues. Looked up from germline, CDR1 is SGHDT and CDR2 is YYEEEE. V lost 3 bases, J lost 4 bases, and 6 bases stayed unmatched. The DNA of the CDR3 is TGTGCCAGCAGCTCCATACAGGGGAGCACTGAAGCTTTCTTT. Translation gives CASSSIQGSTEAFF.

The V call is TRBV7-9, the J call TRBJ1-5; the D gene is possibly TRBD1 (5 bases). The germline V gene has CDR1 SEHNR and CDR2 FQNEAQ (reference sequence). V was clipped by 5 bases and J by 4 bases, with 15 bases between them. This CDR3 has 15 amino acids. CDR3 coding DNA: TGTGCCAGCAGCCCCCGGGGGGGAGGAAATCAGCCCCAGCATTTT. Amino acid sequence: CASSPRGGGNQPQHF.

This chain uses TRBV5-4 with TRBJ1-1, with 9 bases identical to TRBD1. Trimming at V came to 0 bases and at J to 4 bases, leaving 1 base not matched to a gene. The CDR3 spans 14 residues. Germline CDR1 and CDR2: SGHNT and YYREEE (reference sequence). The CDR3 DNA reads TGTGCCAGCAGCTTGGGGACAGGGGTCACTGAAGCTTTCTTT. Amino acid sequence: CASSLGTGVTEAFF.

This chain uses TRBV30 with TRBJ1-2; tentatively, D is TRBD1 (5 bases). The ends were cut back, 3 bases at V and 6 bases at J, with 11 bases in the middle. This CDR3 spans 12 amino acids. Germline CDR1 reads GTSNPN; CDR2 reads SVGIG (reference sequence). Written as DNA, the CDR3 is TGTGCCTGGAGGGGGCAGGTCGATGGCTACACCTTC. It is translated as CAWRGQVDGYTF.

This chain joins TRBV6-5 and TRBJ2-7, with 11 bases that match TRBD2. Per germline, CDR1 MNHEY and CDR2 SVGAGI. This CDR3 has 16 residues. V dropped 4 bases and J dropped 7; count of bases not matched to a gene: 12. This chain's CDR3 is CASSSRLAGFDWEQYF. The DNA for the CDR3 is TGTGCCAGCAGTTCCCGACTAGCGGGATTTGACTGGGAGCAGTACTTC.